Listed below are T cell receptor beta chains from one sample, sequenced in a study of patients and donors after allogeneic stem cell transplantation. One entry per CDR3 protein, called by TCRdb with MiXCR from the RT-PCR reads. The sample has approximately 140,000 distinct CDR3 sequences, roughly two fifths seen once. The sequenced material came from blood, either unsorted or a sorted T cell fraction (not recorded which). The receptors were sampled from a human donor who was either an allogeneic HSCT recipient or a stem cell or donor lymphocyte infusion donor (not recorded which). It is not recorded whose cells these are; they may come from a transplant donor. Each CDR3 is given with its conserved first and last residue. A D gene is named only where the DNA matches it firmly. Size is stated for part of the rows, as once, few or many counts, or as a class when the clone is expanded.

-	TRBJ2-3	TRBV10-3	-	TGTGCCATCAGAGAGGGGAGAACTAGCACAGATACGCAGTATTTT	CAIREGRTSTDTQYF
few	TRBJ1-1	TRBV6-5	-	TGTGCCAGCAGTTACTCACCCTTGAACACTGAAGCTTTCTTT	CASSYSPLNTEAFF
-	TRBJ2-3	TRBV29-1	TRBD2	TGCAGCGTTGGAGGGACTAGCGGGGGACTCACAGATACGCAGTATTTT	CSVGGTSGGLTDTQYF
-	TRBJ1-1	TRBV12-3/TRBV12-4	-	TGTGCCAGCAGTTTAGCAAGGGGAATATCAGCTTTCTTT	CASSLARGISAFF
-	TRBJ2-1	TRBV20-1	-	TGCAGTGCTAGAGATCGCGACAATGAGCAGTTCTTC	CSARDRDNEQFF
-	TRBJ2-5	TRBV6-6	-	TGTGCCAGCAGTCCGAAACTGGGGGTGAAGACCCAGTACTTC	CASSPKLGVKTQYF
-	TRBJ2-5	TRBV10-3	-	TGTGCCATCAGTGAGGGGGACCAAGAGACCCAGTACTTC	CAISEGDQETQYF
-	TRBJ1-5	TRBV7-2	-	TGTGCCAGCAGCTCCGAGAGTGGGTTGGCCCAGCATTTT	CASSSESGLAQHF
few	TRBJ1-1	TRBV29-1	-	TGCAGCGTTGAAGAGCGGGGGCTGGGGGCTTTCTTT	CSVEERGLGAFF
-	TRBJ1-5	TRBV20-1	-	TGCAGTGCTACAGACAGGTTAGGTCAGCCCCAGCATTTT	CSATDRLGQPQHF